The source of this T cell receptor (beta chain) is a study of control samples from healthy donors and cancer patients. Profiling relied on immunoSEQ multiplex PCR, and the TCRdb table lists in-frame clones only, not all of them. The sample lists about 140,000 clones, approximately 94% occurring once. This CDR3 has 12 residues. With 0 bases removed from V and 11 bases from J, the gap between germline ends came to 10 bases. CDR1 SGHAT and CDR2 FQNNGV come from the germline V gene. The sequenced sample consisted of blood. The chain employs TRBV11-2 and TRBJ1-1; D is undetermined. The source of this sequence is a man between 40 and 49 years old in good health. The CDR3 nucleotides are TGTGCCAGCAGCTTAGATTTACGCGTGGCTTTCTTT. Translating gives CASSLDLRVAFF.